This T cell receptor (beta chain) was sequenced for a study of CD8+ T cells in alopecia areata. Study-level results: Mice gave a clearer picture of TCR sharing than patients did, possibly for HLA-related reasons. Alphabeta T cells residing in normal skin are also sequenced in scalp samples.

Sequencing templates came from extracted RNA that was reverse transcribed into cDNA. Clones were read by immunoSEQ multiplex PCR, and TCRdb kept only the in-frame ones, dropping some. Here the sample spans over 8,000 clones, approximately 70% being singletons. To note about this clone: Its antigen is not known.

In alopecia areata patients, both lesional scalp punch biopsies and peripheral blood were collected. Trimming removed 2 bases at V and 8 bases at J, with 9 bases between. The CDR3 is 12 residues long. Per germline, CDR1 MNHEY and CDR2 SVGAGI. Material for sequencing was skin. The source of this sequence is a human donor with alopecia areata. This sequence joins TRBV6-5 and TRBJ1-2; the D is unclear. The DNA for the CDR3 is TGTGCCAGCAGTTACGTCGGGCAGGGCTACACCTTC. Translating gives CASSYVGQGYTF.